A single sample gave rise to the 4 T cell receptor beta chains below, sequenced in a study of cytomegalovirus exposure and HLA in healthy donors. A multiplex PCR was run with 60 Vbeta primers and 13 Jbeta primers. Profiled with immunoSEQ multiplex PCR; TCRdb holds only in-frame clones, not every one. Counted here are 95,000 to 110,000 clones, approximately 78% occurring once; the ten biggest clones make up roughly 1.9%. Sequences were obtained from PBMCs. These TCRs come from a woman between 40 and 55 years old in good health and CMV-seronegative.

The V and J genes are TRBV19 and TRBJ1-1; D gene uncertain. The CDR3 consists of 16 residues. Between the trimmed V and J ends, which lost 1 base and 1 base, there was a span of 13 bases. Looked up from germline, CDR1 is LNHDA and CDR2 is SQIVND (reference sequence). The CDR3 sequence: CASSIVSTSSNTEAFF. The CDR3 DNA follows: TGTGCCAGTAGTATAGTTTCGACAAGCTCGAACACTGAAGCTTTCTTT.

The V and J genes are TRBV27 and TRBJ2-2, with D perhaps TRBD1 (6 bases). CDR3 length: 13 residues. Germline CDR1 MNHEY, CDR2 SMNVEV (reference sequence). V lost 7 bases, J lost 6 bases, and 12 bases lay in between. CDR3 residues: CASKDRGAGELFF. The CDR3 coding sequence is TGTGCCAGCAAGGACAGAGGGGCCGGGGAGCTGTTTTTT.

V gene TRBV27 combines with J gene TRBJ2-7; a weak D match, TRBD2 (6 bases). V gave up 5 bases and J gave up 4 bases, with 27 bases separating them. Germline V gives CDR1 MNHEY, CDR2 SMNVEV (reference sequence). This CDR3 region has 18 residues. The CDR3 DNA follows: TGTGCCAGCAGTCCCCTTCTGAGCGGGCAGATCGGAGTTTACGAGCAGTACTTC. Protein: CASSPLLSGQIGVYEQYF.

There are a few counts of this clone. V is TRBV19 and J is TRBJ2-7, with 8 bases aligning to TRBD1. The V gene end was trimmed by 4 bases and the J gene end by 3 bases; junction bases not matched to a gene: 8. This CDR3 has 15 amino acids. Germline CDR1 and CDR2: LNHDA and SQIVND (reference sequence). The CDR3 DNA reads as TGTGCCAGTAGTAATGAGGGGACAGGCGGCTACGAGCAGTACTTC. Its protein product is CASSNEGTGGYEQYF.